This T cell receptor beta chain was captured in a study of early T cells in non-severe SARS-CoV-2 infection. TCRdb analysed the 5' RACE reads with MiXCR anew, one entry per CDR3 protein. The profile covers roughly 34,000 distinct CDR3 sequences, with 5% to 6.5% appearing a single time and 7.5% to 8% taken by the ten largest. Trimming removed 2 bases at V and 1 base at J, with 5 bases between. The CDR3 contains 13 residues. This clonotype has ten or more counts. The chain joins TRBV12-3 or TRBV12-4 to TRBJ1-1; D unclear. The clonotype was recovered from an adult who was a healthcare worker with PCR-confirmed SARS-CoV-2 infection or an uninfected control (not recorded which). Sequenced: whole blood. The CDR3 region is CASSLTPNTEAFF. DNA of the CDR3: TGTGCCAGCAGTTTAACCCCGAACACTGAAGCTTTCTTT.